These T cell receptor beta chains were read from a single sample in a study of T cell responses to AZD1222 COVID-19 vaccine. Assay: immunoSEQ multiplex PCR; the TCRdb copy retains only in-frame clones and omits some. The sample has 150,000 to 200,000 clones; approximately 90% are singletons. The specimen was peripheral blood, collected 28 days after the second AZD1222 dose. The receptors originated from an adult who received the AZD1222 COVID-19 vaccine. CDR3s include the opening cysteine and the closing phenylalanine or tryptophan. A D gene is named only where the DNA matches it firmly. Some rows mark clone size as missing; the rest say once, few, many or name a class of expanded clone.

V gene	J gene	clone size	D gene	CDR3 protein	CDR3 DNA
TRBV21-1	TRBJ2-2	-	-	CASSKSGINTGELFF	TGTGCCAGCAGCAAATCCGGGATAAACACCGGGGAGCTGTTTTTT
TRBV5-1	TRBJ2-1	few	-	CASSSSGTYNEQFF	TGCGCCAGCAGCTCCTCTGGGACTTACAATGAGCAGTTCTTC
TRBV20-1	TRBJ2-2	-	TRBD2	CSASSGRASGGELFF	TGCAGTGCTAGTAGCGGGAGGGCCTCTGGCGGGGAGCTGTTTTTT
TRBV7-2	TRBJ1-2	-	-	CASNTPSGGGPANYGYTF	TGTGCCAGCAACACCCCTTCGGGGGGGGGCCCTGCTAACTATGGCTACACCTTC
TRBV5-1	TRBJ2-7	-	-	CASSLKGDEQYF	TGCGCCAGCAGCTTGAAAGGAGACGAGCAGTACTTC
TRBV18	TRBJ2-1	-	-	CASSLSRDEQFF	TGTGCCAGCTCACTGTCAAGGGATGAGCAGTTCTTC
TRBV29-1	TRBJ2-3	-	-	CSVEDPLAGQRTDTQYF	TGCAGCGTTGAAGATCCGTTGGCGGGACAGCGCACAGATACGCAGTATTTT
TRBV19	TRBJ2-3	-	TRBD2	CASTPPRGVGDTQYF	TGTGCCAGTACCCCCCCCCGGGGGGTCGGAGATACGCAGTATTTT
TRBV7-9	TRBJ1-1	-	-	CASSGVWGEDTEAFF	TGTGCCAGCAGCGGGGTTTGGGGGGAGGACACTGAAGCTTTCTTT
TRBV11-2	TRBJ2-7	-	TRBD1	CASSQDVQGVYEQYF	TGTGCCAGCAGCCAAGATGTACAGGGGGTCTACGAGCAGTACTTC